This passage covers 2 T cell receptor beta chains from one sample sequenced in a study of cytotoxic CD8 clonotypes in ibrutinib-treated CLL. Sequencing used immunoSEQ multiplex PCR; TCRdb keeps in-frame clones, though not all of them. The sample lists roughly 300,000 clones; approximately 79% were seen once. Sequenced here: PBMCs, sampled at disease progression, from a patient treated with ibrutinib. All receptors come from a human donor with chronic lymphocytic leukemia.

This chain links TRBV7-2 with TRBJ2-6, with D tentatively TRBD2 (6 bases). The CDR3 covers 19 residues. The V end lost 1 base, the J end lost 5 bases, and 21 bases lay between the germline ends. The germline CDR1 and CDR2 sequences are SGHTA and FQGNSA. The CDR3 region has the DNA TGTGCCAGCAGCTTAGTGGGAGGATCAAACGCGTATAGGGCCAACGTCCTGACTTTC. Its protein product is CASSLVGGSNAYRANVLTF.

The chain links TRBV7-6 to TRBJ1-4; D ambiguous. V lost 2 bases and J 5 bases, leaving 12 bases between the germline ends. This CDR3 contains 15 residues. CDR1 is SGHVS, CDR2 FNYEAQ, per germline. The CDR3 spells CASSLQVERNEKLFF. As DNA, the CDR3 is TGTGCCAGCAGCTTACAGGTAGAGAGAAATGAAAAACTGTTTTTT.